The 27 T cell receptor beta chains listed next were all sequenced from one sample in a study of T cells in women clearing cervical HPV infection. Sequencing was performed with immunoSEQ multiplex PCR; in TCRdb, only in-frame clones are kept and a portion is missing. The sample totals some 20,000 clones. Sequencing used blood buffy coat. Receptors originate from a woman aged 18 to 75 with a cervical HPV16 infection that either progressed to CIN3+ or cleared (not recorded which).

To note about this clone: The observed sequence ends 3 residues before the CDR3 terminus, with the missing tail filled in from the germline J gene. The V call is TRBV11-2, the J call TRBJ2-3; 9 bases line up with TRBD2. The CDR3 loop spans 12 amino acids. The germline V gene encodes CDR1 SGHAT and CDR2 FQNNGV. CDR3 DNA (partial): TGTGCCAGCGGAAGTCGCGGGGGGGCG. Its translation: CASGSRGGA. The full-length CDR3 reads as CASGSRGGAQYF.

As to this clone: The read ends 3 residues before the CDR3 terminus; that terminus is restored from the germline J gene. The genes are TRBV6-2 or TRBV6-3 and TRBJ2-1; 10 nucleotides align to TRBD1. Losses at the gene ends were 7 bases for V and 6 bases for J; bases not matched to a gene: 9. The germline gives CDR1 MNHEY, CDR2 SVGEGT. This CDR3 has 15 amino acids. CDR3 in amino acids: CASTTGTGVSNEQFF. The CDR3 bases that were read are TGTGCCAGCACTACCGGGACAGGGGTTAGCAATGAG.

Regarding this clone: One end of the junction does not line up with germline, which may come from a read error. From the germline J gene comes the end of the CDR3, since the read stops 3 residues before it. The chain is built from TRBV4-2 and TRBJ2-2; D might be TRBD2 (6 bases). The length of the CDR3 is 14 residues. Germline V gene sequence: CDR1 LGHNA, CDR2 YNFKEQ. The CDR3 spells CASSQDGGTGELFF. The part of the CDR3 DNA that was read is TGCGCCAGCAGCCAAGATGGGGGGACCGGGGAG.

CDR3 amino acids: CASSGSTGLTYEQYF. Partial CDR3 DNA: TGCGCCAGCAGCGGGTCGACAGGGCTCACCTACGAG. The chain links TRBV5-1 to TRBJ2-7; 7 bases are a match to TRBD1. The CDR3 is cut off 3 residues early in the read; its end comes from the germline J gene. The germline V gene has CDR1 SGHRS and CDR2 YFSETQ. After removal of 4 bases from V and 2 bases from J, the junction contained 9 bases not matched to a gene. The length of the CDR3 is 15 residues. Drawing the rest from reference TRBV5-1 and TRBJ2-7, the complete variable domain is KAGVTQTPRYLIKTRGQQVTLSCSPISGHRSVSWYQQTPGQGLQFLFEYFSETQRNKGNFPGRFSGRQFSNSRSEMNVSTLELGDSALYLCASSGSTGLTYEQYFGPGTRLTVT.

Incomplete CDR3 DNA: TGTGCCAGCAGTGATCCGGACAGGGGAGAGACC. Protein sequence: CASSDPDRGET. The entire CDR3 is CASSDPDRGETQYF. J is TRBJ2-5 and V is TRBV2, with TRBD1 matching over 9 bases. The read gets to within 3 residues of the CDR3 end, and the germline J gene fills in the rest. This CDR3 has 14 residues. J was trimmed by 4 bases and V by 3 bases; bases with no gene match: 3. The germline gives CDR1 SNHLY, CDR2 FYNNEI. Full variable domain (remainder filled in from reference TRBV2 and TRBJ2-5): EPEVTQTPSHQVTQMGQEVILRCVPISNHLYFYWYRQILGQKVEFLVSFYNNEISEKSEIFDDQFSVERPDGSNFTLKIRSTKLEDSAMYFCASSDPDRGETQYFGPGTRLLVL.

About this clone itself: The CDR3 goes on 3 residues after the read ends, and that part is filled in from the germline J gene. V gene TRBV30 combines with J gene TRBJ1-4; D remains ambiguous. The V gene's germline CDR1 is GTSNPN and CDR2 SVGIG (reference sequence). The CDR3 has 12 amino acids. CDR3 loop: CAWSEVKSPLFF. The CDR3 bases that were read are TGTGCCTGGAGTGAGGTTAAATCACCA. Variable domain in full (rest from reference TRBV30 and TRBJ1-4): SQTIHQWPATLVQPVGSPLSLECTVEGTSNPNLYWYRQAAGRGLQLLFYSVGIGQISSEVPQNLSASRPQDRQFILSSKKLLLSDSGFYLCAWSEVKSPLFFGSGTQLSVL.

This clone is deemed medium-sized by its frequency. From the germline J gene comes the end of the CDR3, since the read stops 3 residues before it. The sample has other DNA sequences that encode this CDR3 too. V usage is TRBV18 and J usage is TRBJ2-3; weak D call: TRBD2 (6 bases). Germline V gene data show CDR1 as KGHSH and CDR2 as LQKENI. This CDR3 comprises 14 residues. Trimming shortened V by 4 bases and J by 0 bases, and 8 bases separated the two germline ends. CDR3: CASSRRASTDTQYF. CDR3 DNA, as far as it was read: TGTGCCAGCTCACGGAGGGCAAGCACAGATACG.

As for this clone: The missing CDR3 end, 3 residues past where the read stops, is filled in from the germline J gene. V is TRBV4-2 and J is TRBJ1-4; 10 positions match TRBD1. The CDR3 consists of 14 residues. Germline CDR1 and CDR2: LGHNA and YNFKEQ. J gave up 8 bases and V 7 bases, and 7 bases lay outside the gene matches. The CDR3 bases that were read are TGTGCCAGCACCGGGGGGGACAGGGGAGAAAAA. Translation gives CASTGGDRGEK. The whole CDR3 reads CASTGGDRGEKLFF.

The CDR3 here is CASSGGIMWTDGEQFF. The CDR3 DNA, read in part, is TGTGCCAGCAGTGGGGGGATTATGTGGACAGACGGTGAG. The chain joins TRBV6-1 to TRBJ2-1, with D tentatively TRBD1 (6 bases). The read stops 3 residues short of the end of the CDR3; the missing end is completed from the germline J gene. CDR3 length: 16 amino acids. The germline V gene encodes CDR1 MNHNS and CDR2 SASEGT. The germline V and J ends were trimmed by 4 bases and 9 bases, with 22 bases remaining between them.

As to this clone: At one of its ends the junction is not consistent with the germline gene, which may arise from a read error. The read terminates 3 residues ahead of where the CDR3 ends, so the germline J gene completes it. The sample carries other DNA sequences with the same CDR3. J is TRBJ1-3 and V is TRBV30; 8 nucleotides agree with TRBD1. Germline V lookup: CDR1 GTSNPN, CDR2 SVGIG (reference sequence). There are 13 residues in the CDR3. CDR3 bases read: TGTGCCTGGAGTGTAACAGGGGGAAACACA. It specifies CAWSVTGGNT. The CDR3 as a whole reads CAWSVTGGNTIYF.

A word on this clone: The CDR3 end lies 3 residues beyond the end of the read and is filled in from the germline J gene. The V gene is TRBV7-2, the J gene TRBJ1-4; perhaps TRBD1 as D (6 bases). The CDR3 is made up of 13 amino acids. The germline V gene has CDR1 SGHTA and CDR2 FQGNSA. The chain's CDR3 is CASSSGQNSPLFF. CDR3 DNA (partial): TGTGCCAGCAGCTCAGGACAGAATTCACCA. The variable domain in full, completed from reference TRBV7-2 and TRBJ1-4, reads GAGVSQSPSNKVTEKGKDVELRCDPISGHTALYWYRQSLGQGLEFLIYFQGNSAPDKSGLPSDRFSAERTGGSVSTLTIQRTQQEDSAVYLCASSSGQNSPLFFGSGTQLSVL.

About this clone: The read is 3 residues too short to cover the CDR3 end, so that end is filled in from the germline J gene. The chain uses TRBV7-2 and TRBJ2-2; maybe TRBD2 (5 bases). Germline V gene sequence: CDR1 SGHTA, CDR2 FQGNSA. This CDR3 is built from 14 residues. The CDR3 protein is CASSPHARGEKLFF. The CDR3 bases that were read are TGTGCCAGCAGCCCTCATGCCCGGGGTGAAAAG.

Regarding this clone: The CDR3 goes on 3 residues after the read ends, and that part is filled in from the germline J gene. This chain uses TRBV20-1 with TRBJ2-3, with a weak D call TRBD2 (6 bases). The CDR3 length is 14 residues. V shed 6 bases and J shed 5 bases, with 18 bases lying between them. CDR1 DFQATT and CDR2 SNEGSKA come from the germline V gene (reference sequence). The sequenced part of the CDR3 DNA is TGCAGTGCCGAGGGACTCCAACGTAGAGATACG. Amino acid sequence: CSAEGLQRRDT. The CDR3 in full is CSAEGLQRRDTQYF.

For this clone: From the germline J gene comes the end of the CDR3, since the read stops 3 residues before it. V gene TRBV7-9 combines with J gene TRBJ2-5; D is uncertain. The CDR3 has 14 residues. Germline CDR1 SEHNR, CDR2 FQNEAQ (reference sequence). The ends were cut back, 0 bases at V and 1 base at J, with 6 bases in the middle. The covered CDR3 bases are TGTGCCAGCAGCTTAGCGAACAGCCAAGAGACC. Translation: CASSLANSQET. The entire CDR3 sequence reads CASSLANSQETQYF.

For this clone: Its ends do not fully match the called genes, so a read error is possible. The observed sequence ends 3 residues before the CDR3 terminus, with the missing tail filled in from the germline J gene. Other DNA sequences in this specimen translate into the identical CDR3. This chain links TRBV13 with TRBJ1-3; 9 nucleotides match TRBD1. There are 18 residues in the CDR3. Germline loops: CDR1 PRHDT, CDR2 FYEKMQ (reference sequence). CDR3 sequence: CASSLGRQGGPTGNTIYF. The covered CDR3 bases are TGTGCCAGCAGCTTAGGCCGACAGGGGGGCCCTACTGGAAACACG.

Remarks on this clone: The CDR3 is cut off 3 residues early in the read; its end comes from the germline J gene. The chain recombines TRBV2 with TRBJ2-1; 15 bases are a match to TRBD2. The CDR3 loop spans 14 amino acids. Germline values: CDR1 SNHLY, CDR2 FYNNEI. The V segment lost 7 bases and the J segment 7 bases; nucleotides outside the gene matches: 2. CDR3 bases read: TGTGCCAGCAAAGGGACTAGCGGGGGGAATGAG. It translates to CASKGTSGGNE. The CDR3 in its entirety is CASKGTSGGNEQFF.

CDR3 DNA (partial): TGTGCCAGTAGTATCAACGGGGTCGGGGACATT. Translated: CASSINGVGDI. The whole CDR3 reads CASSINGVGDIQYF. The J gene is TRBJ2-4, the V gene TRBV19; a weak D match, TRBD2 (5 bases). The read ends 3 residues shy of where the CDR3 ends; the end is completed using the germline J gene. This CDR3 has 14 residues. Deletions cut 3 bases from V and 8 bases from J, with 14 bases between. Germline assignment: CDR1 LNHDA and CDR2 SQIVND (reference sequence).

Concerning this clone: The read ends 3 residues early relative to the CDR3; the germline J gene fills the gap. The rearrangement links TRBV29-1 to TRBJ2-7; 9 positions agree with TRBD1. Trimming took 1 base from V and 4 from J; bases not matched to a gene: 2. The germline CDR1 and CDR2 sequences are SQVTM and ANQGSEA. The CDR3 contains 13 residues. The sequenced CDR3 bases are TGCAGCGTTGAAGCGACAGGGGGATACGAG. It codes for CSVEATGGYE. The entire CDR3 is CSVEATGGYEQYF.

Comment on this clone: The observed sequence ends 3 residues before the CDR3 terminus, with the missing tail filled in from the germline J gene. This sequence joins TRBV3-1 (or the pseudogene TRBV3-2) and TRBJ2-4, with TRBD2 as a possible D gene (7 bases). This CDR3 contains 14 residues. Germline V gene lookup returns CDR1 LGHDT and CDR2 YNNKEL (reference sequence). The covered CDR3 bases are TGTGCCAGCAGCCACGGGGGGCACGGTAGCGTT. The encoded protein is CASSHGGHGSV. In full, the CDR3 is CASSHGGHGSVQYF.

Concerning this clone itself: Read coverage stops 3 residues before the CDR3 terminus; the germline J gene supplies the remainder. The genes are TRBV6-2 or TRBV6-3 and TRBJ2-3; 7 nucleotides align to TRBD1. The germline gives CDR1 MNHEY, CDR2 SVGEGT. This CDR3 is built from 16 residues. The sequenced CDR3 bases are TGTGCCAGCAGCCAATACAGGGGCGTCGGCAATCAGCCG. It yields the protein CASSQYRGVGNQP. The complete CDR3 sequence is CASSQYRGVGNQPQYF.

In regard to this clone: The read finishes 3 residues shy of the CDR3 end, and the germline J gene is used to complete it. V gene TRBV2 combines with J gene TRBJ2-5; either TRBD1 or TRBD2 may fit D (6 bases each). The V and J ends lost 4 bases and 4 bases respectively, with 10 bases between them. Germline V CDR1 and CDR2: SNHLY, FYNNEI. The CDR3 sequence is 13 residues long. The CDR3 bases that were read are TGTGCCAGCAGTGTACAGGGAGGAGAGACC. Translated, it gives CASSVQGGET. The full CDR3 sequence reads CASSVQGGETQYF.

As regards this clone: The sequence runs out 3 residues before the end of the CDR3; the remainder is reconstructed from the germline J gene. The chain has TRBV2 and TRBJ1-2, with D perhaps TRBD1 (5 bases). This CDR3 has 13 residues. CDR1 is SNHLY, CDR2 FYNNEI, per germline. The CDR3 here is CASSDMDTYDYTF. CDR3 bases read: TGTGCCAGCAGTGACATGGACACCTACGAC.

A remark on this clone: The read halts 3 residues ahead of the CDR3 end, with the missing end drawn from the germline J gene. The chain joins TRBV7-3 to TRBJ1-2; a weak D match, TRBD1 (5 bases). CDR1 and CDR2 (germline): SGHTA, FQGTGA. CDR3 size: 16 residues. CDR3 DNA, as far as it was read: TGTGCCAGCAGCTTAATAACTAGCGGGGGTTACAATGAC. Its translation: CASSLITSGGYND. The entire CDR3 is CASSLITSGGYNDYTF.

On this clone itself: The CDR3 goes on 3 residues after the read ends, and that part is filled in from the germline J gene. The chain has TRBV7-2 and TRBJ2-4; D is perhaps TRBD1 (8 bases). The CDR3 runs 14 residues. The germline CDR1 and CDR2 sequences are SGHTA and FQGNSA. The CDR3 spells CASSTSTGDYGQYF. CDR3 bases read: TGTGCCAGCAGCACATCGACAGGGGACTATGGT. The entire variable domain, with the rest obtained from reference TRBV7-2 and TRBJ2-4, is as follows: GAGVSQSPSNKVTEKGKDVELRCDPISGHTALYWYRQSLGQGLEFLIYFQGNSAPDKSGLPSDRFSAERTGGSVSTLTIQRTQQEDSAVYLCASSTSTGDYGQYFGAGTRLSVL.

For this clone: The read comes to an end 3 residues before the CDR3 does, leaving the germline J gene to fill in the end. The chain carries TRBV18 and TRBJ1-2, with D perhaps TRBD1 (5 bases). This CDR3 is 14 amino acids long. Germline-derived CDR1 and CDR2 are KGHSH and LQKENI. The DNA read from the CDR3 is TGTGCCAGCTCACCGGGACTAATGTCCTACGAC. Translated: CASSPGLMSYD. The full-length CDR3 reads as CASSPGLMSYDYTF.

As to this clone: The read comes to an end 3 residues before the CDR3 does, leaving the germline J gene to fill in the end. This chain joins TRBV7-2 and TRBJ1-2, with D perhaps TRBD1 (5 bases). V was clipped by 0 bases and J by 7 bases, with 6 bases between them. The length of the CDR3 is 12 residues. Germline V CDR1 and CDR2: SGHTA, FQGNSA. The CDR3 here is CASSLARGGYTF. The CDR3 DNA, read in part, is TGTGCCAGCAGCTTAGCGAGGGGTGGC. Using reference TRBV7-2 and TRBJ1-2 for the parts outside the CDR3, the full variable domain is GAGVSQSPSNKVTEKGKDVELRCDPISGHTALYWYRQSLGQGLEFLIYFQGNSAPDKSGLPSDRFSAERTGGSVSTLTIQRTQQEDSAVYLCASSLARGGYTFGSGTRLTVV.

A remark on this clone: The CDR3 end falls 3 residues outside the read, so it is completed with the germline J gene. The chain has TRBV20-1 and TRBJ2-7, with a weak D call TRBD1 (5 bases). CDR1 DFQATT and CDR2 SNEGSKA come from the germline V gene (reference sequence). The CDR3 spans 15 residues. V was pared by 3 bases and J by 0 bases, with 15 bases between. This CDR3 is CSASPDSLFSYEQYF. The CDR3 bases that were read are TGCAGTGCTAGTCCTGACAGTCTGTTCTCCTACGAG.